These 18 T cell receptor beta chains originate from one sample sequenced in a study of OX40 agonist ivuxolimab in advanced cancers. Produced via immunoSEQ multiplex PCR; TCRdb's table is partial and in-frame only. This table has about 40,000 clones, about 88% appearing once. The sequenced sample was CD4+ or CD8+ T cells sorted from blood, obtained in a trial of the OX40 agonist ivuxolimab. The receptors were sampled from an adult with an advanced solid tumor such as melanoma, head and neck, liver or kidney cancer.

The CDR3 spells CASSVHGSTDTQYF. CDR3 DNA: TGTGCCAGCAGCGTACACGGGAGCACAGATACGCAGTATTTT. J is TRBJ2-3 and V is TRBV9; D is ambiguous. The CDR3 totals 14 residues. V lost 1 base and J lost 0, with 6 bases in between. Germline V CDR1 and CDR2: SGDLS, YYNGEE.

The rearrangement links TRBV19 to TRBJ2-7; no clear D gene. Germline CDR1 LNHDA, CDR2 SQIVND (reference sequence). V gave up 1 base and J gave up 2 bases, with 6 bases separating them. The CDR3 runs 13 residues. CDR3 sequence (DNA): TGTGCCAGTAGTATAGGACTGACCTACGAGCAGTACTTC. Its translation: CASSIGLTYEQYF.

The CDR3 reads CASSFGGGYTF. CDR3 nucleotide sequence: TGTGCCAGCAGTTTTGGGGGTGGCTACACCTTC. This chain connects TRBV28 to TRBJ1-2, with D perhaps matching TRBD1 (5 bases). V lost 3 bases and J 7 bases, leaving 6 bases between the germline ends. The CDR3 runs 11 residues. Germline lookup yields CDR1 MDHEN and CDR2 SYDVKM.

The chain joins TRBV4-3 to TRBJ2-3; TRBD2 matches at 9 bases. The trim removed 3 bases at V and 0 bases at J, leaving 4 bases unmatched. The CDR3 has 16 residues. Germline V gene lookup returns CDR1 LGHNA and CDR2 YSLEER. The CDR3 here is CASSHVAGESTDTQYF. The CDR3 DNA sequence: TGCGCCAGCAGCCATGTAGCGGGGGAAAGCACAGATACGCAGTATTTT.

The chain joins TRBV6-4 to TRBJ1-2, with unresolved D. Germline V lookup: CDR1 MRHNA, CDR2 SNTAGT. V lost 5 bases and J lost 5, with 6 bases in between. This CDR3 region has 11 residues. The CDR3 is CASSRNYGYTF. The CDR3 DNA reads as TGTGCCAGCAGTAGGAATTATGGCTACACCTTC.

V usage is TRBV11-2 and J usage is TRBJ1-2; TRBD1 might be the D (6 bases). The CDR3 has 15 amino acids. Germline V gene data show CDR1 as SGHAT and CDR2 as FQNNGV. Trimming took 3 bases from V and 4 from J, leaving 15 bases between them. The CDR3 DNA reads TGTGCCAGCAGCTTGACCGGGACACTCCTCTATGGCTACACCTTC. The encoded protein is CASSLTGTLLYGYTF.

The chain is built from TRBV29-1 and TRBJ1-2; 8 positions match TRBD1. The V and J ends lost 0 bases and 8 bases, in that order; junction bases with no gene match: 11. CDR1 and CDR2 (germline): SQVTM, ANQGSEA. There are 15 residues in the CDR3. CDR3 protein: CSVEEASRQGRGYTF. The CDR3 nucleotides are TGCAGCGTTGAAGAAGCGAGTAGACAGGGGCGAGGCTACACCTTC.

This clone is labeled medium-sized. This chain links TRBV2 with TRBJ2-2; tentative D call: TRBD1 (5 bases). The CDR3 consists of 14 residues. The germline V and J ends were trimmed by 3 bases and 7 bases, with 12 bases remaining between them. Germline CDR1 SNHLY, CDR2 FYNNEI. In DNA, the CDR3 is TGTGCCAGCAGTGATGTCCCAGGGTACGGGGAGCTGTTTTTT. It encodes CASSDVPGYGELFF.

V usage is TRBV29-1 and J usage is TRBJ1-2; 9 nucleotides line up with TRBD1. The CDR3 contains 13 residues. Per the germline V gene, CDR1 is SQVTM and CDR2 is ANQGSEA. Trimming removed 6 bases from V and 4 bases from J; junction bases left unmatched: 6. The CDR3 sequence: CSVPTGGGYGYTF. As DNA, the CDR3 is TGCAGCGTCCCGACAGGGGGAGGCTATGGCTACACCTTC.

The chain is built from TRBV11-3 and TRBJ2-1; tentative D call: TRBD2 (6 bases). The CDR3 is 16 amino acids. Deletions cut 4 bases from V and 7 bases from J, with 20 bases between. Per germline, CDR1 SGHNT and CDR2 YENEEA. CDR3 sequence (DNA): TGTGCCAGCAGCTCACGTTCGGGGCGGGATACGAATGAGCAGTTCTTC. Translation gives CASSSRSGRDTNEQFF.

The CDR3 bases are TGTGCCAGCAGACGACCGGAGTCCGGTCCCGAGCAGTACTTC. This codes for CASRRPESGPEQYF. This chain links TRBV2 with TRBJ2-7; D gene uncertain. V was pared by 6 bases and J by 6 bases, with 18 bases between. The germline V gene has CDR1 SNHLY and CDR2 FYNNEI. The CDR3 consists of 14 residues.

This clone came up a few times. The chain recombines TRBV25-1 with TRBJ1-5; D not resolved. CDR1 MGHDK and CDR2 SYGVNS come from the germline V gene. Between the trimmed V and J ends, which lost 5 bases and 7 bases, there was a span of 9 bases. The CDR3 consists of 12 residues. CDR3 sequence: CASSKDWQPQHF. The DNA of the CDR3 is TGTGCCAGCAGTAAGGATTGGCAGCCCCAGCATTTT. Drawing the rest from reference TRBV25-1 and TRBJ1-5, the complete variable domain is EADIYQTPRYLVIGTGKKITLECSQTMGHDKMYWYQQDPGMELHLIHYSYGVNSTEKGDLSSESTVSRIRTEHFPLTLESARPSHTSQYLCASSKDWQPQHFGDGTRLSIL.

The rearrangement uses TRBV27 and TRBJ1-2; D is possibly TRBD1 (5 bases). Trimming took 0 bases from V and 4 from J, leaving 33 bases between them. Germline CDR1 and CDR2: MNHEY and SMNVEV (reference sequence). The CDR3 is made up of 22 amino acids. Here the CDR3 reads CASSLSIRFPHDGTPGRYGYTF. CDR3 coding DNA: TGTGCCAGCAGTTTATCGATTCGGTTCCCACATGACGGGACTCCCGGCCGCTATGGCTACACCTTC.

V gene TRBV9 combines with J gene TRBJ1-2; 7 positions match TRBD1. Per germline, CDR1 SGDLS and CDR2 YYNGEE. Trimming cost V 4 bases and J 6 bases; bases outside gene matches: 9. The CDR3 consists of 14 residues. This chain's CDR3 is CASSFQGEGDGYTF. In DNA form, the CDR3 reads TGTGCCAGCAGCTTCCAGGGGGAAGGCGATGGCTACACCTTC.

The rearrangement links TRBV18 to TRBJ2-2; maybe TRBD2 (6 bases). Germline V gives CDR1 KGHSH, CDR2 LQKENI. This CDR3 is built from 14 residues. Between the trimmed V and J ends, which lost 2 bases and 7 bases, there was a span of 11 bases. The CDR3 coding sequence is TGTGCCAGCTCACCAGGGGGGAATCACGGGGAGCTGTTTTTT. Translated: CASSPGGNHGELFF.

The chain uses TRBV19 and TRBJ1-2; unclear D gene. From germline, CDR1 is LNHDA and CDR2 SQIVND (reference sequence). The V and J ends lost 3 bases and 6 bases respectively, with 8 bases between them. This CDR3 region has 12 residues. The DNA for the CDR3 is TGTGCCAGTAGTATTTCTGGGGATGGCTACACCTTC. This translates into CASSISGDGYTF.

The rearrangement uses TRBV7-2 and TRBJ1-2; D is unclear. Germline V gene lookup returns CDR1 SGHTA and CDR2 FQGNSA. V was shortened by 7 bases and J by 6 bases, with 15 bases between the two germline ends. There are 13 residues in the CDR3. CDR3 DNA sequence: TGTGCCAGCATCCAAAGGGTATGGGATGGCTACACCTTC. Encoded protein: CASIQRVWDGYTF.

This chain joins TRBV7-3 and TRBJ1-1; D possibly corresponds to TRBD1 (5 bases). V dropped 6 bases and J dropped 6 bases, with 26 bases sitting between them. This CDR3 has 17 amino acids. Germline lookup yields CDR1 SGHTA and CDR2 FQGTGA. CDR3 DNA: TGTGCCAGCAGGTACTCAGGGATACCCACGAGGTTAGCTGAAGCTTTCTTT. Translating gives CASRYSGIPTRLAEAFF.